These 3 T cell receptor beta chains were all obtained from the same sample, sequenced in a study of T cell changes during pregnancy in multiple sclerosis (dated 2019 in TCRdb). Library generation was performed with the immunoSEQ multiplex PCR assay. In TCRdb, the immuneACCESS table is reduced to in-frame sequences with V and J assigned. These tables do not hold every clone; where another copy was compared, an unresolved V gene accounts for under half, and the others remain unexplained. This sample gives fewer than 60,000 clones in total; approximately 90% of them show up just once. Around 3.3% of the sample goes to the ten largest clones. This specimen was peripheral blood, taken after pregnancy. The receptors were gathered from a female donor in good health, enrolled as a control in a pregnancy study.

In this sample, this clone turned up once. The CDR3 nucleotides read TGTGCCAGCAGTAGGGACAAGGGGGAGACCCAGTACTTC. Translating gives CASSRDKGETQYF. This sequence joins TRBV2 and TRBJ2-5; maybe TRBD1 (6 bases). The CDR3 sequence is 13 residues long. Germline V gene lookup returns CDR1 SNHLY and CDR2 FYNNEI. Deletions cut 5 bases from V and 5 bases from J, with 12 bases between. Supplemented by reference TRBV2 and TRBJ2-5, the full variable domain reads EPEVTQTPSHQVTQMGQEVILRCVPISNHLYFYWYRQILGQKVEFLVSFYNNEISEKSEIFDDQFSVERPDGSNFTLKIRSTKLEDSAMYFCASSRDKGETQYFGPGTRLLVL.

The CDR3 region has the DNA TGTGCCAGCAGCTCCACCACAGGGACGCTCGCTTTCTTT. Translating it yields CASSSTTGTLAFF. This chain connects TRBV11-3 to TRBJ1-1; D is possibly TRBD1 (6 bases). CDR1 SGHNT and CDR2 YENEEA come from the germline V gene. The CDR3 consists of 13 residues. With 4 bases removed from V and 11 bases from J, the gap between germline ends came to 17 bases.

The V gene is TRBV5-6, the J gene TRBJ1-4; D ambiguous. In germline, CDR1 is SGHDT, CDR2 YYEEEE. This CDR3 has 14 residues. V lost 0 bases to trimming and J lost 8 bases, with 11 bases between them. The CDR3 nucleotides are TGTGCCAGCAGCTTGGGAGTCGGCAGGGAAAAACTGTTTTTT. This codes for CASSLGVGREKLFF.